Below, 15 T cell receptor beta chains from the same sample are listed, as sequenced in a study of T cells in tumors after PD-1 blockade. Sequenced by immunoSEQ multiplex PCR; TCRdb stores in-frame clones only, minus some. The data contain around 25,000 clones, about 82% of them singletons. The sequencing here drew on PBMCs, taken after anti-PD-1 treatment. The source of these receptors is a human donor with basal cell carcinoma.

This chain uses TRBV6-5 with TRBJ2-1, with a weak D call TRBD1 (5 bases). The CDR3 is made up of 13 amino acids. The V and J ends lost 7 bases and 5 bases respectively, with 12 bases between them. Germline V gives CDR1 MNHEY, CDR2 SVGAGI. This CDR3 reads CASIDQGNNEQFF. CDR3 nucleotides: TGTGCCAGCATCGACCAGGGTAACAATGAGCAGTTCTTC.

Comments on this clone: Other DNA sequences in this sample translate to the same CDR3. This chain joins TRBV5-1 and TRBJ2-2; the D gene is possibly TRBD2 (6 bases). The CDR3 contains 15 residues. Germline loops: CDR1 SGHRS, CDR2 YFSETQ. V dropped 4 bases and J dropped 5 bases, with 15 bases sitting between them. Here the CDR3 reads CASSLGGGRTGELFF. CDR3 coding DNA: TGCGCCAGCAGCCTTGGTGGGGGGAGAACCGGGGAGCTGTTTTTT.

The rearrangement links TRBV4-1 to TRBJ1-6, with 8 bases lining up with TRBD1. Looked up from germline, CDR1 is MGHRA and CDR2 is YSYEKL. The CDR3 spans 15 residues. The ends lost 8 bases at V and 6 bases at J; junction bases unmatched: 9. CDR3 in DNA: TGCGCCAGCCGGAGGACAGGGACCCTTAATTCACCCCTCCACTTT. This translates into CASRRTGTLNSPLHF.

V gene TRBV6-5 combines with J gene TRBJ1-6, with a weak D call TRBD1 (5 bases). This CDR3 region has 15 residues. Trimming took 2 bases from V and 12 from J, leaving 17 bases between them. From germline, CDR1 is MNHEY and CDR2 SVGAGI. The CDR3, as DNA: TGTGCCAGCAGTTACCGGGGGACTCGCGGTGGACCCCTCCACTTT. Its translation: CASSYRGTRGGPLHF.

The V and J genes are TRBV18 and TRBJ1-4; D may be TRBD1 (6 bases). Trimming took off 2 bases at V and 8 bases at J, with 12 bases between the two ends. The CDR3 runs to 14 residues. Germline V gene data show CDR1 as KGHSH and CDR2 as LQKENI. CDR3 sequence reads: CASSPSGAGEKLFF. The DNA of the CDR3 is TGTGCCAGCTCACCATCAGGGGCAGGAGAAAAACTGTTTTTT.

The V and J genes are TRBV29-1 and TRBJ2-1; 8 bases are shared with TRBD2. The germline gives CDR1 SQVTM, CDR2 ANQGSEA. V was clipped by 6 bases and J by 5 bases; unmatched bases: 9. This CDR3 is 14 amino acids long. Here the CDR3 reads CSVTGLALNNEQFF. CDR3 nucleotides: TGCAGCGTGACAGGACTAGCTCTAAACAATGAGCAGTTCTTC.

The chain employs TRBV2 and TRBJ1-1, with D perhaps TRBD1 (6 bases). Looked up from germline, CDR1 is SNHLY and CDR2 is FYNNEI. The CDR3 extends over 16 amino acids. Deletions cut 4 bases from V and 3 bases from J, with 18 bases between. CDR3 sequence (DNA): TGTGCCAGCAGTGGGGGGGCCCGAATTGCGGACACTGAAGCTTTCTTT. It specifies CASSGGARIADTEAFF.

This clone occurred once. This chain connects TRBV5-4 to TRBJ1-2; TRBD1 matches at 7 bases. Germline V gives CDR1 SGHNT, CDR2 YYREEE (reference sequence). J lost 4 bases, V lost 1 base, and 1 base had no gene match. This CDR3 spans 13 amino acids. The CDR3 loop reads CASSLWDSYGYTF. In nucleotides, the CDR3 is TGTGCCAGCAGCTTGTGGGACAGCTATGGCTACACCTTC.

There are a few counts of this clone. This chain joins TRBV18 and TRBJ1-1; D gene uncertain. Between the trimmed V and J ends, which lost 0 bases and 4 bases, there was a span of 6 bases. This CDR3 is built from 13 residues. Germline CDR1 reads KGHSH; CDR2 reads LQKENI. This chain's CDR3 is CASSPPSGTEAFF. The CDR3, as DNA: TGTGCCAGCTCACCACCGTCGGGCACTGAAGCTTTCTTT. The variable domain in full, completed from reference TRBV18 and TRBJ1-1, reads NAGVMQNPRHLVRRRGQEARLRCSPMKGHSHVYWYRQLPEEGLKFMVYLQKENIIDESGMPKERFSAEFPKEGPSILRIQQVVRGDSAAYFCASSPPSGTEAFFGQGTRLTVV.

This clone is a singleton in its sample. The rearrangement joins TRBV28 to TRBJ1-2; a weak D match, TRBD1 (5 bases). V was clipped by 6 bases and J by 5 bases, with 19 bases between them. CDR1 MDHEN and CDR2 SYDVKM come from the germline V gene. The CDR3 covers 15 residues. The CDR3: CASRNQRQRTYGYTF. CDR3 nucleotides: TGTGCCAGCAGGAACCAGCGACAGAGAACTTATGGCTACACCTTC.

This clone was counted only a few times. V gene TRBV19 combines with J gene TRBJ1-5; D remains unclear. V was clipped by 4 bases and J by 1 base, with 8 bases between them. CDR1 is LNHDA, CDR2 SQIVND, per germline (reference sequence). The CDR3 has 14 residues. The CDR3 DNA follows: TGTGCCAGTAGTACCCTTTGGAGCAATCAGCCCCAGCATTTT. Protein product: CASSTLWSNQPQHF.

The gene calls are TRBV19 and TRBJ1-4, with 10 nucleotides matching TRBD1. The junction had 2 bases not matched to a gene; V was cut back by 6 bases and J by 7 bases. Germline CDR1 is LNHDA and CDR2 is SQIVND (reference sequence). The CDR3 consists of 13 residues. The CDR3 DNA is TGTGCCAGTAGAGGGACAGGGGTTGAAAAACTGTTTTTT. Protein product: CASRGTGVEKLFF. The entire variable domain, with the rest obtained from reference TRBV19 and TRBJ1-4, is as follows: DGGITQSPKYLFRKEGQNVTLSCEQNLNHDAMYWYRQDPGQGLRLIYYSQIVNDFQKGDIAEGYSVSREKKESFPLTVTSAQKNPTAFYLCASRGTGVEKLFFGSGTQLSVL.

The V and J genes are TRBV30 and TRBJ1-5, with TRBD1 matching 8 bases. Germline trimming cut 0 bases from V and 13 bases from J; bases unmatched to any gene: 11. In germline, CDR1 is GTSNPN, CDR2 SVGIG (reference sequence). This CDR3 contains 14 residues. The DNA for the CDR3 is TGTGCCTGGAGTGTAGGACAGGGTTTGCCCTCTCAGCATTTT. Residues: CAWSVGQGLPSQHF.

The chain joins TRBV5-4 to TRBJ2-3; 10 bases are shared with TRBD2. CDR3 length: 15 amino acids. Germline V lookup: CDR1 SGHNT, CDR2 YYREEE (reference sequence). V dropped 3 bases and J dropped 2; count of bases not matched to a gene: 3. For the CDR3, the DNA is TGTGCCAGCAGCTCAACTAGCGGGAACACAGATACGCAGTATTTT. Amino acids: CASSSTSGNTDTQYF. Using reference TRBV5-4 and TRBJ2-3 for the parts outside the CDR3, the full variable domain is ETGVTQSPTHLIKTRGQQVTLRCSSQSGHNTVSWYQQALGQGPQFIFQYYREEENGRGNFPPRFSGLQFPNYSSELNVNALELDDSALYLCASSSTSGNTDTQYFGPGTRLTVL.

This chain joins TRBV6-6 and TRBJ2-7; 9 nucleotides align to TRBD1. This CDR3 is 14 amino acids long. Unmatched junction bases numbered 4, after V lost 2 bases and J lost 5 bases. Germline CDR1 and CDR2: MNHNY and SVGAGI (reference sequence). CDR3 loop: CASSYDRGRHEQYF. The CDR3 DNA is TGTGCCAGCAGTTACGACAGGGGGAGACACGAGCAGTACTTC.